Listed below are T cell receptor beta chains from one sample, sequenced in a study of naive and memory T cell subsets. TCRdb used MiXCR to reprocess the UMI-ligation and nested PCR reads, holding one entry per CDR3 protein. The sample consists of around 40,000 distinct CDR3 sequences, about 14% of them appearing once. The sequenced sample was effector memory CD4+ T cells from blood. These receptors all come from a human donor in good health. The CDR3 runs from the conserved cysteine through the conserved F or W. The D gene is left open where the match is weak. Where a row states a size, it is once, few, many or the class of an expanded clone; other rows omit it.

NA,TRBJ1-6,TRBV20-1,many,CSAYDMGNSPLHF,TGCAGTGCTTACGACATGGGAAATTCACCCCTCCACTTT
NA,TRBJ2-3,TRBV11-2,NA,CASSLGMEVTDTQYF,TGTGCCAGCAGCTTAGGGATGGAGGTCACAGATACGCAGTATTTT
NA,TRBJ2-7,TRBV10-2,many,CASSDRGRAYEQYF,TGCGCCAGCAGTGACCGGGGACGCGCCTACGAGCAGTACTTC
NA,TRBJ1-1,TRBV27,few,CATVDGLNTEAFF,TGTGCCACCGTGGACGGTTTGAACACTGAAGCTTTCTTT
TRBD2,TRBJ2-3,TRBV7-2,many,CASSFPKTTSGSTDTQYF,TGTGCCAGCAGCTTTCCAAAAACGACTAGCGGGAGCACAGATACGCAGTATTTT
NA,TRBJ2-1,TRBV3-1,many,CASSEVQDSINEQFF,TGTGCCAGCAGCGAGGTCCAGGACTCCATCAATGAGCAGTTCTTC
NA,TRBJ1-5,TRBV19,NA,CASSIVRSVGNQPQHF,TGTGCCAGTAGTATAGTTAGGAGCGTGGGCAATCAGCCCCAGCATTTT
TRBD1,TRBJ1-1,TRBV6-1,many,CASSVGQGPPEAFF,TGTGCCAGCAGTGTCGGACAGGGGCCGCCTGAAGCTTTCTTT
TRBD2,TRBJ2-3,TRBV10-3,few,CAISQREADTQYF,TGTGCCATCAGCCAGCGGGAGGCAGATACGCAGTATTTT
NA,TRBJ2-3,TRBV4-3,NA,CASSPKGGASSTDTQYF,TGCGCCAGCAGCCCTAAAGGTGGGGCTAGCAGCACAGATACGCAGTATTTT
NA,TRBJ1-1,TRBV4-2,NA,CASSQDNSRAEAFF,TGTGCCAGCAGCCAAGATAATAGCAGAGCTGAAGCTTTCTTT
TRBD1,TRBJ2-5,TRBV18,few,CASSEQGQETQYF,TGTGCCAGCTCGGAACAGGGGCAGGAGACCCAGTACTTC
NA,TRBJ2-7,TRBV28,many,CASSRPSGGGFREQYF,TGTGCCAGCAGTCGCCCCTCAGGCGGGGGCTTCCGGGAGCAGTACTTC
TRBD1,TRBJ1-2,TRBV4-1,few,CASSQEQGRGYGYTF,TGCGCCAGCAGCCAAGAACAGGGGCGCGGGTATGGCTACACCTTC
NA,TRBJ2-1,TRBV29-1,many,CSVVGAGVYNEQFF,TGCAGCGTTGTCGGGGCAGGGGTATACAATGAGCAGTTCTTC
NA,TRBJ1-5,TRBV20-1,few,CSAWGQLNQPQHF,TGCAGTGCGTGGGGGCAACTAAATCAGCCCCAGCATTTT
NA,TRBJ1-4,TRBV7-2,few,CASSPPGFATNEKLFF,TGTGCCAGCAGCCCCCCGGGATTTGCAACTAATGAAAAACTGTTTTTT
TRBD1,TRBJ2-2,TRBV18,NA,CASSPSVAGGTGELFF,TGTGCCAGCTCACCGTCCGTGGCAGGGGGCACCGGGGAGCTGTTTTTT
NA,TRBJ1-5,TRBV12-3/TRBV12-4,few,CASSLLDDQPQHF,TGTGCCAGCAGTTTGTTAGACGATCAGCCCCAGCATTTT
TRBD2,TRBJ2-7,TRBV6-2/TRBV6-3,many,CATETGTSHYEQYF,TGTGCCACCGAAACCGGGACTAGTCACTACGAGCAGTACTTC
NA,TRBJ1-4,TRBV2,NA,CAMAWEVHGKLFF,TGTGCCATGGCTTGGGAAGTCCACGGAAAACTGTTTTTT
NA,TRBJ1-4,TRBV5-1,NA,CASSLSPNEKLFF,TGCGCCAGCAGCTTGTCACCTAATGAAAAACTGTTTTTT
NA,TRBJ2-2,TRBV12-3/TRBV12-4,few,CASSLTGSTGELFF,TGTGCCAGCAGTCTAACAGGGTCCACCGGGGAGCTGTTTTTT
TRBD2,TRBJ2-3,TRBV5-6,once,CASSSSILLAGGIAQYF,TGTGCCAGCAGCTCCAGTATTCTTCTAGCGGGAGGGATAGCGCAGTATTTT
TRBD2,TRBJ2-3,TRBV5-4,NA,CASSTGLAGGADTQYF,TGTGCCAGCAGCACGGGGCTAGCGGGAGGGGCAGATACGCAGTATTTT
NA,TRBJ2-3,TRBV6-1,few,CASRRQGGAFTDTQYF,TGTGCCAGCAGGCGCCAGGGCGGGGCCTTCACAGATACGCAGTATTTT
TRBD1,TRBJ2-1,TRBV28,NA,CASSSGTGNYNEQFF,TGTGCCAGCAGTTCTGGGACAGGGAACTACAATGAGCAGTTCTTC
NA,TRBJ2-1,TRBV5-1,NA,CASSFGRGNPNEQFF,TGCGCCAGCAGCTTTGGTAGGGGTAATCCCAATGAGCAGTTCTTC
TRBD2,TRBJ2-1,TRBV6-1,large,CASSRLAGANEQFF,TGTGCCAGCAGCCGACTAGCGGGAGCCAATGAGCAGTTCTTC
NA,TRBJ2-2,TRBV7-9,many,CASSFWYTGELFF,TGTGCCAGCAGCTTTTGGTACACCGGGGAGCTGTTTTTT
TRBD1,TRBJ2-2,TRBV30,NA,CAWNWETGSSTGELFF,TGTGCCTGGAACTGGGAGACAGGGTCCTCTACCGGGGAGCTGTTTTTT
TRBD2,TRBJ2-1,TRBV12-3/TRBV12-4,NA,CASSSGLASDEQFF,TGTGCCAGCAGTTCGGGACTAGCGAGTGATGAGCAGTTCTTC
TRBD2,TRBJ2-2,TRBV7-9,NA,CASGNSGDGELFF,TGTGCCAGCGGCAATAGCGGGGACGGGGAGCTGTTTTTT
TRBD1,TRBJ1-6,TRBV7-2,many,CASREDRSSYNSPLHF,TGTGCCAGCAGAGAGGACAGGAGCTCCTATAATTCACCCCTCCACTTT
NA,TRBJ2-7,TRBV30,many,CAWRGTGSEQYF,TGTGCCTGGAGAGGAACAGGGTCCGAGCAGTACTTC
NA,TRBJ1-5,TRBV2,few,CASHRDSNQPQHF,TGTGCCAGCCACCGGGACAGCAATCAGCCCCAGCATTTT
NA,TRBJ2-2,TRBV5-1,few,CASSLPEGELFF,TGCGCCAGCAGCTTGCCGGAGGGGGAGCTGTTTTTT
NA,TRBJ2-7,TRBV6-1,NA,CASRRQLSYEQYF,TGTGCCAGCAGGCGACAGCTGTCCTACGAGCAGTACTTC